The sequence of this T cell receptor beta chain was determined in a study of cytomegalovirus exposure and HLA in healthy donors (dated by TCRdb to between 2016 and 2019). About the investigation overall: An earlier analysis of roughly 500 of the donors reported approximately 300 Gb of sequence data and 100 million to 140 million unique TCR beta sequences from about 200 million T cells. An early release that covered about 600 HLA-typed donors contained approximately 300 gigabases of sequencing data and 80 million or so unique TCR sequences. Of the roughly 400 genotyped donors, roughly 76% were placed in the genetic ancestry cluster associated with self-reported Caucasian donors. The study aimed to test whether cataloging public T cell receptors could reveal signatures of past pathogen exposure. The study used immunosequencing to profile the T cell repertoires of approximately 690 subjects and linked those repertoires to cytomegalovirus serostatus. A separate validation cohort of roughly 130 different subjects was used in addition to the approximately 610-subject first cohort. The study combined high-throughput TCR immunosequencing, statistical association of individual TCRs with disease status, and machine learning to predict cytomegalovirus infection status. To study patterns of TCR occurrence, a later analysis re-analyzed previously published TCR beta repertoires from under 750 donors and added high-resolution HLA genotyping. Rather than using new phenotypic data, the later analysis identified candidate immune exposures from TCR beta sequences and from how often those sequences occurred across donors. An earlier analysis of 587 of the donors used high-throughput TCR beta sequencing to judge whether each TCR beta V gene segment behaved as functional or pseudogenic. Donor age, sex, ethnicity and CMV serostatus were compiled alongside the repertoire data. Genome-wide SNP genotypes for about 55% of the roughly 670 donors were used in a later genetic analysis, which treated that subset as a discovery cohort. All discovery cohort repertoires had been generated on a single sequencing platform. HLA typing included class I and class II loci at four-digit resolution. The number of typed donors differed by locus: roughly 629-640 for A, B, C, DRB1 and DQB1; some 500 for DQA1; some 610 for DPA1; and around 450 for DPB1. Four to six DR-DQ haplotypes were handled as single units for association and clustering, since linkage in the cohort was strong. Across some 400 genotyped donors of the cohort, an average of 235,054 unique TCR beta nucleotide sequences per donor were sequenced, and approximately 17% of those sequences were non-productive. General study outcomes and caveats: Because some donors lacked HLA typing at each locus, the association tests relied only on the typed subset. The classifier was reported to diagnose cytomegalovirus status with high specificity and sensitivity in both the original and validation cohorts. In a later genetic analysis, a missense DCLRE1C variant was associated with V-gene and J-gene trimming of TCR beta chains, and the association was replicated in an independent cohort. The only immune exposure information available for the cohort was CMV serostatus. Correlated functional status among segregating V segments might reflect linkage disequilibrium, but an unknown experimental factor could not be ruled out. A later analysis reported that several top co-occurrence clusters appeared linked to parvovirus B19, influenza, CMV and Epstein-Barr virus. In vitro tests confirmed that three of the cytomegalovirus-associated TCR beta chains recognize cytomegalovirus antigens. A later analysis associated approximately 17,000 TCR beta sequences with specific HLA alleles at a false discovery rate of 0.05. It was suggested by the authors that the approach could potentially be generalized to other disease states and immunological phenotypes. The study listed 150 to 200 TCR beta chains as associated with cytomegalovirus. Across donors, most TCR sequences were observed very rarely, whereas some public TCRs were present in many individuals. A further reported finding was that TCR beta sequences accurately predicted the HLA-A and HLA-B alleles for most subjects in the first cohort. Some IMGT-functional V segments, including TRBV6-2 and TRBV6-3, could not be told apart with the 87-base-pair reads, so those segments were excluded. When HLA alleles, especially DR and DQ, strongly co-occurred, attributing TCR associations to individual alleles was difficult. Compared with the approximately 720-donor mean, donors in an Asian-associated ancestry cluster had fewer N-insertions in productive TCRs, according to a later genetic analysis. The sequencing pipeline was judged likely to have produced a cluster of highly shared sequence variants as a technical artifact. Because counts were too low, seventeen rarely observed V segments, including chromosome 9 orphons, were left out of the earlier analysis of 500 to 750 of the donors. Only TCR beta chains were sequenced in this cohort, and the absence of alpha or paired-chain data limited detectable features. Broadly in line with IMGT annotations, most TCR beta V segments showed up in productive rearrangements about 87% or about 30% of the time in an earlier analysis of several hundred of the donors. Sequencing depth was assumed to be roughly uniform across donors in the presence/absence analyses, though that assumption may not hold. Most CMV-associated TCR beta chains appeared to be HLA-restricted in a later analysis, and the HLA associations seemed to be driven largely by CMV exposure. A later analysis found that HLA-associated TCR beta chains were more clonally expanded and had lower generation probabilities than equally common non-associated chains. According to a later analysis, TCR association rates differed among HLA loci, with DRB1 alleles showing the most associated TCRs and HLA-C alleles showing the fewest.

The cohort comprised several hundred healthy bone marrow donors. At the time of sampling, all cohort members were nominally healthy, though unrecorded immune exposures were likely present. The donor tested CMV seropositive and was one of the 289 seropositive cohort members. Each donor provided a peripheral blood sample, and peripheral blood mononuclear cells were used for TCR beta sequencing. Genomic DNA extraction from the blood cell samples was performed with the Qiagen DNeasy Blood Extraction Kit. The method behind the library was the immunoSEQ multiplex PCR assay. The multiplex PCR relied on a mix of 60 forward primers for TCR Vbeta segments and 13 reverse primers for TCR Jbeta segments. The CDR3 region of rearranged TCR beta genes was amplified from genomic DNA by a multiplex PCR assay. The amplified TCR beta libraries were sequenced on the Illumina HiSeq System as 87-base-pair reads. The paper's processing steps were these. A later analysis counted approximately 74 million unique TCR beta chains across the 666 repertoires, and roughly 9.9 million of these chains were shared by at least two donors. Raw reads were error-corrected and collapsed into unique sequences by a nearest-neighbor algorithm in which closely related sequences were merged to remove PCR and sequencing errors. CDR3 sequences were aligned to IMGT reference sequences to assign V, D and J gene segments. For a sequence to be retained, a match of at least six nucleotides was required to both a V gene segment and a J gene segment. Rearrangements were classified as productive when the CDR3 lacked stop codons and remained in frame with V and J, and all other rearrangements were classified as non-productive. Following IMGT convention, CDR3 was defined as the stretch from the second conserved V-encoded cysteine up to the conserved J-encoded phenylalanine. The earlier analysis of a few hundred of the donors excluded any sequence lacking an unambiguous match to a single V gene segment. An earlier analysis of a few hundred of the donors called V segments functional above 56.7% productive rearrangements and segregating when the between-donor standard deviation exceeded 5%. A statistical classification framework was built for diagnosing cytomegalovirus status from the catalog of TCR beta chain sequences. In a later analysis, TCR nucleotide sequences were compared against IMGT/GENE-DB human TR gene sequences so that V and J genes could be assigned. In a later analysis, CDR3 sequences and most-parsimonious VDJ recombination scenarios were assigned using the TCRdist pipeline. In a later analysis, each TCR beta chain was defined by its CDR3 amino acid sequence together with its V-gene family, and reads lacking a unique V-gene family were excluded. To address suspected cross-contamination and a sequencing artifact, a later analysis removed a few hundred highly shared, low-generation-probability nucleotide sequences. For each public chain, a later analysis derived a clonal expansion index from normalized ranks of inferred template counts within each repertoire. In a later analysis, generation probabilities were computed with a VDJ recombination model fitted to out-of-frame rearrangements, and the resulting probabilities were checked against IGoR. In a later analysis, hypergeometric tests were used to score TCR-TCR, TCR-HLA and TCR-CMV co-occurrence, with a repertoire-size bias correction applied to TCR pairs. To estimate false discovery rates, a later analysis permuted the HLA or CMV assignments 20 times. In a later analysis, co-occurring TCRs were grouped using DBSCAN, with TCRdist sequence similarity added in when clustering inside HLA-allele-positive subsets. For co-occurrence clustering, repertoires with fewer than 30,000 or more than 120,000 public chains were excluded, along with five or six repertoires with anomalous nucleotide sharing. In TCRdb, the immuneACCESS table is reduced to in-frame sequences with V and J assigned. These tables do not hold every clone; where another copy was compared, an unresolved V gene accounts for under half, and the others remain unexplained. That table supplies the V and J calls and clone size; D and trimming were determined from the DNA. The sample's own table lists 100,000 to 150,000 clones. The ten largest clones add up to around 1.6% of the sample.

Points on this clone: No antigen is known for it.

The CDR3 measures 17 amino acids from cysteine to phenylalanine. CDR3 DNA is the only sequence kept; it has 51 bases, read in frame from the first base. Looking up the germline V gene yields CDR1 MNHNS and CDR2 SASEGT. Trimming accounts for 2 bases at V and 5 bases at J, while the number of junction bases matched to no gene is 11. The source of this sequence is a woman in her thirties or forties in good health and CMV-seropositive. Material: PBMCs. The V and J genes are TRBV6-1 and TRBJ2-2, and 7 junction bases match TRBD2. CDR3 loop: CASSEIKGLAVTGELFF. The DNA sequence is given as TGTGCCAGCAGTGAAATAAAAGGGCTAGCGGTTACCGGGGAGCTGTTTTTT.